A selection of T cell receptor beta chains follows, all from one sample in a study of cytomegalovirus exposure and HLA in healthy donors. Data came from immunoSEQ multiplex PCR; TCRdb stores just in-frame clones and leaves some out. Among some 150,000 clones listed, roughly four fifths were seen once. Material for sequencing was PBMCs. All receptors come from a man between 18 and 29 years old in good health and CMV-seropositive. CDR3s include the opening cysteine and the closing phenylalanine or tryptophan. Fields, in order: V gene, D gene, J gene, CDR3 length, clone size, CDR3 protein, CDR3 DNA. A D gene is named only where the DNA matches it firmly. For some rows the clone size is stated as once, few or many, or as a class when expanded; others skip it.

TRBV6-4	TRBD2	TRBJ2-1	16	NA	CASSPGTSGRVYEQFF	TGTGCCAGTTCCCCCGGGACTAGCGGGAGAGTCTATGAGCAGTTCTTC
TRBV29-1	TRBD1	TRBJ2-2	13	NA	CSIGTANTGELFF	TGCAGCATCGGGACAGCGAACACCGGGGAGCTGTTTTTT
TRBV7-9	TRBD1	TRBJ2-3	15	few	CASSLGQGPTDTQYF	TGTGCCAGCAGCTTAGGACAGGGCCCCACAGATACGCAGTATTTT
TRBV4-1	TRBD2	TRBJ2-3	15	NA	CASSQDSGTTDTQYF	TGCGCCAGCAGCCAAGATAGCGGGACCACAGATACGCAGTATTTT
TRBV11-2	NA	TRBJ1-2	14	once	CASSLAGTSYGYTF	TGTGCCAGCAGCTTAGCCGGGACAAGCTATGGCTACACCTTC
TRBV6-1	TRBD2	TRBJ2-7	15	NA	CASRVTSGDSYEQYF	TGTGCCAGCAGAGTGACTAGCGGGGATTCCTACGAGCAGTACTTC
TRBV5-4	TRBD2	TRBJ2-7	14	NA	CASSRMTSGNEQYF	TGTGCCAGCAGCCGAATGACTAGCGGGAACGAGCAGTACTTC
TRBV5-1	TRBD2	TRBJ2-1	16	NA	CASSLGIRSGSDEQFF	TGCGCCAGCAGCTTGGGAATACGGAGCGGGAGTGACGAGCAGTTCTTC
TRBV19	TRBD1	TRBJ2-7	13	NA	CATRDRGHYEQYF	TGTGCCACCCGGGACAGGGGGCATTACGAGCAGTACTTC
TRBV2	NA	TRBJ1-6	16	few	CASSERRAGQNSPLHF	TGTGCCAGCAGTGAAAGGAGGGCAGGGCAGAATTCACCCCTCCACTTT
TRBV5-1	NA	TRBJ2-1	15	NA	CASSLGPGSPDEQFF	TGCGCCAGCAGCTTGGGGCCAGGATCACCCGATGAGCAGTTCTTC
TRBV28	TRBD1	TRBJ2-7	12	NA	CASWTGPGEQYF	TGTGCCAGTTGGACAGGGCCGGGCGAGCAGTACTTC
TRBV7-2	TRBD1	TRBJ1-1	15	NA	CASSPSGGGGTEAFF	TGTGCCAGCAGCCCCTCAGGGGGCGGAGGGACTGAAGCTTTCTTT
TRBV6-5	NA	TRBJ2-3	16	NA	CASSYSSGLSTDTQYF	TGTGCCAGCAGTTACTCGAGCGGCCTCAGCACAGATACGCAGTATTTT
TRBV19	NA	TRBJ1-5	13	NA	CASARDAGEPQHF	TGTGCCAGTGCGCGGGACGCCGGGGAGCCCCAGCATTTT
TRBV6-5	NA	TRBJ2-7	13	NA	CASSYQGGYEQYF	TGTGCCAGCAGTTACCAGGGGGGCTACGAGCAGTACTTC
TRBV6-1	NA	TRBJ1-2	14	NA	CASRATGLVYGYTF	TGTGCCAGCAGGGCGACAGGCCTCGTATATGGCTACACCTTC
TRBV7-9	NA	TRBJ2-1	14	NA	CASSLGWAGGEQFF	TGTGCCAGCAGCTTAGGATGGGCAGGAGGTGAGCAGTTCTTC
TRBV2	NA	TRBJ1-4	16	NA	CASSQGRMVANEKLFF	TGTGCCAGTTCACAGGGCCGGATGGTGGCTAATGAAAAACTGTTTTTT
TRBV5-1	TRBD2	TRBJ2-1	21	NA	CASSAFPRLAGVRTSYNEQFF	TGCGCCAGCAGCGCATTCCCAAGACTAGCGGGAGTTCGGACCTCTTACAATGAGCAGTTCTTC
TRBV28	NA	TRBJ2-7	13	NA	CASSLSPGYEQYF	TGTGCCAGCAGTTTATCCCCAGGTTACGAGCAGTACTTC
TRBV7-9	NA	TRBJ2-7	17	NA	CASSLTEEGGRPYEQYF	TGTGCCAGCAGCTTAACGGAGGAGGGCGGGCGTCCCTACGAGCAGTACTTC
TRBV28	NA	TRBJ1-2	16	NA	CASSPFPRSANYGYTF	TGTGCCAGCAGCCCCTTCCCCAGGTCGGCTAACTATGGCTACACCTTC
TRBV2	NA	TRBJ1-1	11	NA	CASAGGVEAFF	TGTGCCAGCGCGGGGGGCGTAGAAGCTTTCTTT